This T cell receptor (beta chain) was sequenced in a study of memory CD8 T cells in hepatitis C reinfection. Study-level information: A positive HCV RNA test after two negatives ≥60 days apart defined reinfection. Between 12 and 24 weeks after reinfection detection, late samples were drawn.

This CDR3 is built from 15 residues. The junction had 9 bases not matched to a gene; V was cut back by 4 bases and J by 4 bases. Germline CDR1 reads MGHRA; CDR2 reads YSYEKL. The time point: late/post reinfection, 12 to 24 weeks after detection. The sorted cells went straight to TCR sequencing with no prior in vitro expansion. Donors came from people who inject drugs enrolled in HEPCO, Canada. A couple of donors provided sorted CD3+ CD8+ CD45RO- naive CD8 T cells at all three reinfection time points. Here immunoSEQ multiplex PCR was the method, and the copy in TCRdb shows in-frame clones only, minus some. Here the sample spans about 50,000 clones, about 91% being singletons.

The TCR was taken from a man younger than 35 with hepatitis C virus infection. The chain recombines TRBV4-1 with TRBJ1-2; 7 bases align to TRBD1. Sequencing was carried out using naive CD8+ T cells sorted from blood. The CDR3 sequence is CASSPVGPGGYGYTF. CDR3 nucleotides: TGCGCCAGCAGCCCCGTGGGTCCAGGGGGCTATGGCTACACCTTC.